A single sample gave rise to the 23 T cell receptor beta chains below, sequenced in a study of ipilimumab plus nivolumab after autologous stem cell transplantation. The protocol was immunoSEQ multiplex PCR, while the TCRdb copy is restricted to in-frame clones and leaves out a portion. This sample has tens of thousands of clones, with approximately 91% found just once. The material sequenced was PBMCs, taken in a trial of ipilimumab plus nivolumab as post-transplant consolidation. All receptors derive from a male donor with multiple myeloma.

There are a few counts of this clone. V usage is TRBV28 and J usage is TRBJ2-7; TRBD2 is a possible D gene (6 bases). Trimming cost V 5 bases and J 5 bases, with 28 bases left between them. CDR3 length: 18 residues. Per germline, CDR1 MDHEN and CDR2 SYDVKM. For the CDR3, the DNA is TGTGCCAGCAGTGGGCAAGGGGTCGCGGGGACTCGGAACAACGAGCAGTACTTC. Its protein is CASSGQGVAGTRNNEQYF.

The V and J genes are TRBV7-6 and TRBJ2-5, with a weak D call TRBD1 (6 bases). This CDR3 region has 14 residues. CDR1 SGHVS and CDR2 FNYEAQ come from the germline V gene. The V end lost 5 bases, the J end lost 3 bases, and 13 bases lay between the germline ends. The CDR3 loop reads CASSPGQQKETQYF. The CDR3, as DNA: TGTGCCAGCAGCCCGGGACAACAAAAAGAGACCCAGTACTTC.

The chain recombines TRBV7-3 with TRBJ2-7, with 7 bases fitting TRBD1. Germline V gene sequence: CDR1 SGHTA, CDR2 FQGTGA. The CDR3 spans 19 residues. V lost 4 bases and J lost 0; bases outside the gene matches: 18. In nucleotides, the CDR3 is TGTGCCAGCAGCTCCCTGCCCCTTGAACCGGGACAGAGCTCCTACGAGCAGTACTTC. It encodes CASSSLPLEPGQSSYEQYF. Drawing the rest from reference TRBV7-3 and TRBJ2-7, the complete variable domain is GAGVSQTPSNKVTEKGKYVELRCDPISGHTALYWYRQSLGQGPEFLIYFQGTGAADDSGLPNDRFFAVRPEGSVSTLKIQRTERGDSAVYLCASSSLPLEPGQSSYEQYFGPGTRLTVT.

This clone showed up just once. This chain connects TRBV28 to TRBJ2-7; the D is unclear. Germline V lookup: CDR1 MDHEN, CDR2 SYDVKM. The CDR3 runs 11 residues. V was trimmed by 6 bases and J by 9 bases, leaving 12 bases between them. The CDR3 loop is CASSLGLAQYF. The CDR3 nucleotides are TGTGCCAGCAGCCTTGGGCTCGCGCAGTACTTC.

The chain recombines TRBV2 with TRBJ2-7; 7 nucleotides agree with TRBD1. Germline V gives CDR1 SNHLY, CDR2 FYNNEI. Trimming took 7 bases from V and 3 from J; bases not matched to a gene: 9. The CDR3 runs 14 residues. The DNA of the CDR3 is TGTGCCAGCAAAATGACAGGGTCGATCTACGAGCAGTACTTC. Translation: CASKMTGSIYEQYF.

The CDR3 region has the DNA TGTGCCAGCACCCCGGGACAGGGGGCGATCGGCTATGGCTACACCTTC. Protein sequence: CASTPGQGAIGYGYTF. The rearrangement uses TRBV7-8 and TRBJ1-2; 12 bases line up with TRBD1. CDR1 and CDR2 from the germline V gene are SGHVS and FQNEAQ. This CDR3 spans 16 amino acids. Trimming at V came to 7 bases and at J to 4 bases, leaving 10 bases not matched to a gene.

The J gene is TRBJ2-7, the V gene TRBV18; D is perhaps TRBD2 (7 bases). V shed 0 bases and J shed 7 bases, with 13 bases lying between them. The CDR3 covers 14 residues. Germline lookup yields CDR1 KGHSH and CDR2 LQKENI. The CDR3 loop reads CASSPPWGGHEQYF. Written as DNA, the CDR3 is TGTGCCAGCTCACCACCGTGGGGGGGGCATGAGCAGTACTTC.

The chain links TRBV7-3 to TRBJ2-7, with 8 bases aligning to TRBD1. The germline CDR1 and CDR2 sequences are SGHTA and FQGTGA. The CDR3 consists of 13 residues. With V trimmed by 6 bases and J by 4 bases, 5 bases remained unmatched. The CDR3 DNA sequence: TGTGCCAGCAGTCCAGGGGGCGGATACGAGCAGTACTTC. Protein: CASSPGGGYEQYF.

V and J are TRBV5-8 and TRBJ2-3, with 16 bases identical to TRBD2. The CDR3 totals 17 residues. With 4 bases clipped from V and 3 bases from J, the junction kept 5 bases outside the gene matches. The germline V gene encodes CDR1 SGHTS and CDR2 YDEGEE. For the CDR3, the DNA is TGTGCCAGCAGCGTCGGGACTAGCGGGAGGGTAACAGATACGCAGTATTTT. It yields the protein CASSVGTSGRVTDTQYF.

The gene calls are TRBV6-5 and TRBJ1-2; the D gene is possibly TRBD1 (5 bases). The CDR3 runs 14 residues. Germline CDR1 MNHEY, CDR2 SVGAGI. Trimming removed 6 bases from V and 2 bases from J, with 13 bases in between. The CDR3 DNA reads TGTGCCAGCAGCTCCGGGACGGTGAACTATGGCTACACCTTC. Translated: CASSSGTVNYGYTF.

This rearrangement joins TRBV5-1 to TRBJ2-7; 11 bases fit TRBD1. The CDR3 loop spans 14 amino acids. Unmatched junction bases numbered 6, after V lost 4 bases and J lost 6 bases. The germline CDR1 and CDR2 sequences are SGHRS and YFSETQ. Written as DNA, the CDR3 is TGCGCCAGCAGCATAGGACAGGGGGCACGCGAGCAGTACTTC. Protein sequence: CASSIGQGAREQYF.

The V and J genes are TRBV7-7 and TRBJ2-2; 10 nucleotides align to TRBD2. Germline V CDR1 and CDR2: SSHAT, FNYEAQ (reference sequence). V trimming: 5 bases; J trimming: 3 bases; junction bases outside the gene matches: 3. The CDR3 spans 15 residues. This CDR3 reads CASSQRGGYTGELFF. CDR3 sequence (DNA): TGTGCCAGCAGCCAGCGGGGGGGGTACACCGGGGAGCTGTTTTTT.

The J gene is TRBJ2-1, the V gene TRBV2, with unresolved D. Germline CDR1 SNHLY, CDR2 FYNNEI. The V end was cut by 1 base, the J end by 12 bases, with 16 bases between. The CDR3 contains 14 residues. The CDR3 spells CASSEDYSYTGQFF. In DNA form, the CDR3 reads TGTGCCAGCAGTGAAGACTACAGTTACACCGGGCAGTTCTTC.

The chain employs TRBV7-8 and TRBJ2-1, with 9 bases identical to TRBD1. The ends lost 11 bases at V and 7 bases at J; junction bases unmatched: 9. Per germline, CDR1 SGHVS and CDR2 FQNEAQ. The CDR3 consists of 13 residues. The chain's CDR3 is CAGRGGQGNEQFF. The CDR3 DNA reads as TGTGCCGGCCGTGGGGGACAGGGAAATGAGCAGTTCTTC.

This clone was found once. This rearrangement joins TRBV30 to TRBJ2-7; 7 nucleotides agree with TRBD2. J gave up 9 bases and V 1 base, and 6 bases lay outside the gene matches. The CDR3 totals 12 residues. The germline V gene encodes CDR1 GTSNPN and CDR2 SVGIG (reference sequence). CDR3 sequence reads: CAWSATTSAQYF. The CDR3 nucleotides read TGTGCCTGGAGTGCCACCACTAGCGCGCAGTACTTC. Variable domain in full (rest from reference TRBV30 and TRBJ2-7): SQTIHQWPATLVQPVGSPLSLECTVEGTSNPNLYWYRQAAGRGLQLLFYSVGIGQISSEVPQNLSASRPQDRQFILSSKKLLLSDSGFYLCAWSATTSAQYFGPGTRLTVT.

This chain connects TRBV2 to TRBJ2-1; either TRBD1 or TRBD2 may supply D (6 bases each). The CDR3 contains 15 residues. From germline, CDR1 is SNHLY and CDR2 FYNNEI. Trimming left V 6 bases short and J 9 bases short, with 21 bases between. The CDR3 loop is CASSRRGFEGGEQFF. The DNA of the CDR3 is TGTGCCAGCAGCCGCAGGGGATTTGAGGGGGGTGAGCAGTTCTTC.

The V call is TRBV9, the J call TRBJ1-1, with D uncertain. Germline CDR1 SGDLS, CDR2 YYNGEE. Trimming took 0 bases from V and 0 from J, leaving 3 bases between them. The CDR3 sequence is 13 residues long. The CDR3 here is CASSVELNTEAFF. The CDR3 DNA reads TGTGCCAGCAGCGTAGAGCTGAACACTGAAGCTTTCTTT.

This rearrangement joins TRBV7-3 to TRBJ1-1; no clear D. V was clipped by 8 bases and J by 1 base, with 11 bases between them. CDR3 size: 13 residues. Germline V gives CDR1 SGHTA, CDR2 FQGTGA. The CDR3 sequence: CASSKRANTEAFF. Here the CDR3 DNA reads TGTGCCAGCTCGAAAAGGGCGAACACTGAAGCTTTCTTT.

This chain connects TRBV9 to TRBJ1-3; a possible D gene is TRBD1 (6 bases). There are 15 residues in the CDR3. V lost 4 bases, J lost 0 bases, and 11 bases lay in between. Germline lookup yields CDR1 SGDLS and CDR2 YYNGEE. For the CDR3, the DNA is TGTGCCAGCAGCCCGAGGGGGTTCTCTGGAAACACCATATATTTT. Translated, it gives CASSPRGFSGNTIYF. Using reference TRBV9 and TRBJ1-3 for the parts outside the CDR3, the full variable domain is DSGVTQTPKHLITATGQRVTLRCSPRSGDLSVYWYQQSLDQGLQFLIQYYNGEERAKGNILERFSAQQFPDLHSELNLSSLELGDSALYFCASSPRGFSGNTIYFGEGSWLTVV.

This clone was observed a few times. This rearrangement joins TRBV2 to TRBJ1-5; no clear D. The length of the CDR3 is 13 residues. Trimming stripped 7 bases from V and 7 bases from J, with 14 bases between. Germline V gene lookup returns CDR1 SNHLY and CDR2 FYNNEI. CDR3 region: CASMVWVNQPQHF. DNA for the CDR3: TGTGCCAGCATGGTTTGGGTAAACCAGCCCCAGCATTTT.

The chain has TRBV28 and TRBJ2-1; D might be TRBD2 (6 bases). CDR3 length: 13 amino acids. Trimming removed 3 bases from V and 9 bases from J, with 12 bases in between. CDR1 and CDR2 from the germline V gene are MDHEN and SYDVKM. The CDR3 DNA follows: TGTGCCAGCAGTTTGGCGGGGCTCGGTGAGCAGTTCTTC. This encodes CASSLAGLGEQFF.

The rearrangement uses TRBV12-5 and TRBJ2-5; D possibly uses TRBD1 or TRBD2 (5 bases each). Germline CDR1 is LGHNT and CDR2 is FRNRAP. The V end was cut by 4 bases, the J end by 2 bases, with 11 bases between. The CDR3 runs 14 residues. The CDR3 region is CASGWGTQQETQYF. The CDR3 DNA sequence: TGTGCTAGTGGTTGGGGGACCCAGCAAGAGACCCAGTACTTC.

The chain employs TRBV18 and TRBJ2-3; TRBD2 might be the D (6 bases). Germline V lookup: CDR1 KGHSH, CDR2 LQKENI. V lost 0 bases and J 6 bases, leaving 16 bases between the germline ends. The CDR3 has 16 amino acids. Here the CDR3 DNA reads TGTGCCAGCTCACCACCGGGGACTGTGGGCGAGGATACGCAGTATTTT. This encodes CASSPPGTVGEDTQYF.